The present T cell receptor beta chain was sequenced within a study of blood T cell repertoires in COVID-19 (dated by TCRdb to about 2020). Context from the whole study: Collaborator samples came from the United States, Italy and Spain and covered acute and convalescent phases of COVID-19. The prospective study material was composed of cDNA or gDNA derived from T cells, B-cell-depleted T cells, or PBMCs. The repertoires were released in a freely available public database intended as a resource for research on the immune response to SARS-CoV-2. The dataset comprised deeply sampled blood TCRbeta repertoires from subjects exposed to, actively infected with, or recovered from COVID-19. Nearly every sample came with metadata listing a de-identified subject ID, COVID-19 status, age in years and sex. HLA class I and class II types, where available, came from metadata supplied by the sample provider rather than from assay-based typing. Samples were obtained from the ongoing ImmuneRACE study (first 160 participants) and from 1,254 subjects provided by 6 global collaborators.

TCRbeta CDR3 regions were amplified from genomic DNA using the immunoSEQ Assay, a bias-controlled multiplex PCR. On the study's bioinformatics: The number of nucleated cells in each sample was estimated from the amplification of reference gene primers within the assay. To quantify the absolute abundance of each unique TCRbeta CDR3 rearrangement, sequence reads were collapsed and filtered. Productive Simpson clonality was computed per sample as the square root of Simpson's diversity index over productive rearrangements. The table was pulled from immuneACCESS by TCRdb, which kept in-frame rearrangements only. Such tables lose some clones; where checked, under half of the loss comes from unresolved V genes, and the rest has no known cause. V, J and clone size are those of that table, while D and trimming were read from the DNA. The sample includes around 69,000 clones, with approximately 89% observed a single time. The ten largest clones capture about 4.9% of the sample.

Findings and caveats that apply to the study as a whole: Clinical and demographic metadata were provided uncurated, with the amount varying by source and participant.

The collaborating institutions used their own protocols to collect whole blood in K2EDTA tubes. For TCRbeta analysis, collaborator samples were shipped as frozen whole blood, as isolated PBMCs, or as DNA extracted from either sample type. With regard to this clone: Its antigen specificity is not known. Base qualities are not at hand, and no much larger clone is one base apart.

This TCR derives from a woman between 45 and 65 years old with active COVID-19. Specimen: peripheral blood.

The CDR3 has the sequence CASSQRTEQETQYF. In nucleotides, the sequence is TGTGCCAGCAGCCAGCGGACAGAGCAAGAGACCCAGTACTTC. The sequence links TRBV7-9 to TRBJ2-5, and TRBD1 may be the D gene, going by 6 matching bases. Including cysteine and phenylalanine, the CDR3 has 14 amino acids. Here the CDR3 DNA is all that survives: 42 bases in frame from base 1. The germline V gene (reference sequence) supplies CDR1 SEHNR and CDR2 FQNEAQ. V and J are truncated by 5 bases and 2 bases respectively, leaving an intervening sequence of 12 bases. The reference TRBV7-9 and TRBJ2-5 proteins fill in what lies around the CDR3, so the full variable domain reads DTGVSQNPRHKITKRGQNVTFRCDPISEHNRLYWYRQTLGQGPEFLTYFQNEAQLEKSRLLSDRFSAERPKGSFSTLEIQRTEQGDSAMYLCASSQRTEQETQYFGPGTRLLVL.